This T cell receptor (beta chain) derives from a study of T cell responses to AZD1222 COVID-19 vaccine. Here immunoSEQ multiplex PCR was the method, and the copy in TCRdb shows in-frame clones only, minus some. This sample has 150,000 or so clones; over 80% occur once, and the top ten carry 8% to 10%. For this clone: The antigen remains undetermined.

Study-wide points: Seropositive AZD1222 recipients at baseline numbered only 5 to 7. Mostly white British, mostly female donors; authors suggested clonal diversity may be underestimated. Mapped onto spike, vaccine-associated CD4 TCRs spanned it and were dominant at 160-218 and 743-854.

The sequenced sample was peripheral blood, obtained 28 days after the second AZD1222 dose. The origin of this receptor is an adult who received the AZD1222 COVID-19 vaccine.

For the CDR3, the DNA is TGTGCCAGCAGTGAAAGAGGGACAAAAGCGGAGACCCAGTACTTC. Its translation is CASSERGTKAETQYF. The chain joins TRBV2 to TRBJ2-5; a possible D gene is TRBD1 (6 bases). The CDR3 covers 15 residues. The ends were cut back, 2 bases at V and 5 bases at J, with 15 bases in the middle. From germline, CDR1 is SNHLY and CDR2 FYNNEI.